Each of the 3 T cell receptor beta chains below was sequenced from the same sample in a study of beta chain features in type 1 diabetes. Study-level results: Shortening that was moderate but significant affected the TCRB CDR3s of Type 1 diabetes patients in all four CD4+ subsets.

These receptors have no identified antigens. Expressed TCRB transcripts were sequenced, since all the RNA that had been isolated was reverse transcribed. TCRdb's copy holds only in-frame clones and misses some; the assay was immunoSEQ multiplex PCR. Among roughly 350,000 clones listed, 9.6% were seen once. The material sequenced was central memory CD4+ T cells from blood. These receptor sequences come from a young man with type 1 diabetes.

The sample holds a few counts of this clone. The genes are TRBV18 and TRBJ2-1; unclear D gene. Germline V gene lookup returns CDR1 KGHSH and CDR2 LQKENI. This CDR3 spans 16 amino acids. V was trimmed by 2 bases and J by 2 bases, leaving 13 bases between them. The CDR3 DNA reads as TGTGCCAGCTCACCAAGGGCAGGTGGCGCCTACAATGAGCAGTTCTTC. Translation: CASSPRAGGAYNEQFF.

J is TRBJ2-3 and V is TRBV27, with D perhaps TRBD2 (6 bases). Germline CDR1 is MNHEY and CDR2 is SMNVEV (reference sequence). The CDR3 loop spans 14 amino acids. Trimming stripped 3 bases from V and 4 bases from J, with 11 bases between. The CDR3 loop reads CASSFGLSADTQYF. The CDR3 nucleotides read TGTGCCAGCAGTTTCGGACTAAGCGCAGATACGCAGTATTTT.

This sequence joins TRBV9 and TRBJ1-1; D unresolved. Germline V gene data show CDR1 as SGDLS and CDR2 as YYNGEE. The CDR3 totals 13 residues. With 6 bases removed from V and 1 base from J, the gap between germline ends came to 10 bases. This CDR3 reads CASNRVENTEAFF. As DNA, the CDR3 is TGTGCCAGCAATCGGGTGGAGAACACTGAAGCTTTCTTT.